This is a list of T cell receptor beta chains from one sample in a study of lymphopenia after photon versus proton radiotherapy. Data came from immunoSEQ multiplex PCR; TCRdb stores just in-frame clones and leaves some out. Of more than 20,000 clones listed, more than 80% are singletons. This specimen was peripheral blood, taken from a patient treated with photon-based radiotherapy. Every receptor here comes from a man aged 25-45 years with gastric cancer. The conserved cysteine and the conserved F or W are not part of the CDR3 here. Each record gives: CDR3 protein, D gene, clone size, V gene, J gene. The D gene is left open where the match is weak. Clone size is stated in some rows and not others, as once, few, many or a class when expanded.

CDR3 protein: ASSLYSGELF
D gene: NA
clone size: NA
V gene: TRBV11-3
J gene: TRBJ2-2

CDR3 protein: ASSQGSSDTQY
D gene: NA
clone size: NA
V gene: TRBV4-2
J gene: TRBJ2-3

CDR3 protein: ASSESGTGETQY
D gene: NA
clone size: NA
V gene: TRBV10-1
J gene: TRBJ2-5

CDR3 protein: ASSVASGGSINYGYT
D gene: NA
clone size: NA
V gene: TRBV9
J gene: TRBJ1-2

CDR3 protein: ASSHDYNEQF
D gene: NA
clone size: NA
V gene: TRBV7-9
J gene: TRBJ2-1

CDR3 protein: ASSLSTGGGSPLH
D gene: TRBD1
clone size: NA
V gene: TRBV28
J gene: TRBJ1-6

CDR3 protein: ASSVAGDGRNEQY
D gene: NA
clone size: NA
V gene: TRBV9
J gene: TRBJ2-7

CDR3 protein: ASSPGLAGAGDIQY
D gene: TRBD2
clone size: NA
V gene: TRBV5-1
J gene: TRBJ2-4

CDR3 protein: ASNRGKGGNTIY
D gene: NA
clone size: NA
V gene: TRBV6-1
J gene: TRBJ1-3

CDR3 protein: ASSPLDRDYGYT
D gene: TRBD1
clone size: NA
V gene: TRBV18
J gene: TRBJ1-2

CDR3 protein: ASSAGLSSTEAF
D gene: NA
clone size: NA
V gene: TRBV18
J gene: TRBJ1-1

CDR3 protein: ASHTQRGWETQY
D gene: TRBD2
clone size: NA
V gene: TRBV2
J gene: TRBJ2-5

CDR3 protein: ASSVTNTGAIFTGELF
D gene: NA
clone size: NA
V gene: TRBV11-2
J gene: TRBJ2-2

CDR3 protein: AISPRGDPLTDTQY
D gene: TRBD2
clone size: NA
V gene: TRBV10-3
J gene: TRBJ2-3

CDR3 protein: ASSLRGSLLPHEQF
D gene: NA
clone size: NA
V gene: TRBV28
J gene: TRBJ2-1

CDR3 protein: ASSEGPSSNQPQH
D gene: NA
clone size: NA
V gene: TRBV9
J gene: TRBJ1-5

CDR3 protein: ASSWGFGTGGPNSPLH
D gene: TRBD1
clone size: NA
V gene: TRBV11-2
J gene: TRBJ1-6

CDR3 protein: ASSLDRGKYNEQF
D gene: TRBD1
clone size: NA
V gene: TRBV5-1
J gene: TRBJ2-1

CDR3 protein: ASSSHGGAGELF
D gene: TRBD2
clone size: NA
V gene: TRBV5-4
J gene: TRBJ2-2

CDR3 protein: ASSEGTGGSPLH
D gene: TRBD1
clone size: once
V gene: TRBV19
J gene: TRBJ1-6

CDR3 protein: ASRIYRTAAQPQH
D gene: NA
clone size: NA
V gene: TRBV19
J gene: TRBJ1-5

CDR3 protein: ASKDRRVAYEQY
D gene: NA
clone size: few
V gene: TRBV28
J gene: TRBJ2-7

CDR3 protein: ASSETSGRVGQY
D gene: TRBD2
clone size: NA
V gene: TRBV25-1
J gene: TRBJ2-7

CDR3 protein: ASSRNTNTGELF
D gene: NA
clone size: NA
V gene: TRBV5-4
J gene: TRBJ2-2

CDR3 protein: ASSVLGGEQY
D gene: NA
clone size: NA
V gene: TRBV9
J gene: TRBJ2-7

CDR3 protein: ASTVSGANVLT
D gene: NA
clone size: NA
V gene: TRBV5-1
J gene: TRBJ2-6

CDR3 protein: SVTPIGTGGKNYGYT
D gene: TRBD1
clone size: NA
V gene: TRBV29-1
J gene: TRBJ1-2

CDR3 protein: ASSPRGTLSHEQY
D gene: NA
clone size: NA
V gene: TRBV18
J gene: TRBJ2-7

CDR3 protein: ASSTGQYEQY
D gene: NA
clone size: NA
V gene: TRBV6-6
J gene: TRBJ2-7

CDR3 protein: ASSIYNNEQF
D gene: NA
clone size: NA
V gene: TRBV28
J gene: TRBJ2-1

CDR3 protein: ASSPRTGRMDTEAF
D gene: TRBD1
clone size: once
V gene: TRBV4-1
J gene: TRBJ1-1

CDR3 protein: ASRVNTEAF
D gene: NA
clone size: NA
V gene: TRBV4-2
J gene: TRBJ1-1

CDR3 protein: ASSLTGGVGEKLF
D gene: TRBD1
clone size: NA
V gene: TRBV19
J gene: TRBJ1-4

CDR3 protein: ASSPPDQETQY
D gene: NA
clone size: NA
V gene: TRBV5-5
J gene: TRBJ2-5

CDR3 protein: ASSLARGVDYGYT
D gene: NA
clone size: NA
V gene: TRBV27
J gene: TRBJ1-2

CDR3 protein: ASSRYGTQGGELF
D gene: NA
clone size: NA
V gene: TRBV5-1
J gene: TRBJ2-2

CDR3 protein: ASSPASGGGTDTQY
D gene: TRBD2
clone size: NA
V gene: TRBV18
J gene: TRBJ2-3

CDR3 protein: ASHLSGANVLT
D gene: NA
clone size: NA
V gene: TRBV14
J gene: TRBJ2-6

CDR3 protein: ASSLVRGEEEF
D gene: TRBD2
clone size: NA
V gene: TRBV7-9
J gene: TRBJ2-1

CDR3 protein: ATSAGQGTPDTQY
D gene: TRBD1
clone size: NA
V gene: TRBV15
J gene: TRBJ2-3

CDR3 protein: ASRTENTEAF
D gene: NA
clone size: once
V gene: TRBV6-1
J gene: TRBJ1-1

CDR3 protein: ASSIDRERGQPQH
D gene: NA
clone size: NA
V gene: TRBV19
J gene: TRBJ1-5

CDR3 protein: ASSVEGRTPQETQY
D gene: NA
clone size: NA
V gene: TRBV9
J gene: TRBJ2-5

CDR3 protein: ASSIGANNEQF
D gene: NA
clone size: once
V gene: TRBV19
J gene: TRBJ2-1

CDR3 protein: ASSLEIYGYT
D gene: NA
clone size: once
V gene: TRBV7-9
J gene: TRBJ1-2

CDR3 protein: ASSLWSTDTQY
D gene: NA
clone size: NA
V gene: TRBV27
J gene: TRBJ2-3

CDR3 protein: ASSWDVMNTEAF
D gene: NA
clone size: NA
V gene: TRBV6-5
J gene: TRBJ1-1

CDR3 protein: ASNLGGKTETQY
D gene: NA
clone size: NA
V gene: TRBV21-1
J gene: TRBJ2-5

CDR3 protein: ASRVKGRKAAF
D gene: NA
clone size: few
V gene: TRBV5-6
J gene: TRBJ1-1

CDR3 protein: ATSRSGTSSYNEQF
D gene: TRBD2
clone size: NA
V gene: TRBV15
J gene: TRBJ2-1

CDR3 protein: ASSQQTGVRTDTQY
D gene: NA
clone size: NA
V gene: TRBV5-4
J gene: TRBJ2-3

CDR3 protein: AISALSANEQF
D gene: NA
clone size: NA
V gene: TRBV10-3
J gene: TRBJ2-1

CDR3 protein: SVQAGAGVPEAF
D gene: NA
clone size: few
V gene: TRBV29-1
J gene: TRBJ1-1

CDR3 protein: ASSRGGTTNTGELF
D gene: NA
clone size: NA
V gene: TRBV7-9
J gene: TRBJ2-2